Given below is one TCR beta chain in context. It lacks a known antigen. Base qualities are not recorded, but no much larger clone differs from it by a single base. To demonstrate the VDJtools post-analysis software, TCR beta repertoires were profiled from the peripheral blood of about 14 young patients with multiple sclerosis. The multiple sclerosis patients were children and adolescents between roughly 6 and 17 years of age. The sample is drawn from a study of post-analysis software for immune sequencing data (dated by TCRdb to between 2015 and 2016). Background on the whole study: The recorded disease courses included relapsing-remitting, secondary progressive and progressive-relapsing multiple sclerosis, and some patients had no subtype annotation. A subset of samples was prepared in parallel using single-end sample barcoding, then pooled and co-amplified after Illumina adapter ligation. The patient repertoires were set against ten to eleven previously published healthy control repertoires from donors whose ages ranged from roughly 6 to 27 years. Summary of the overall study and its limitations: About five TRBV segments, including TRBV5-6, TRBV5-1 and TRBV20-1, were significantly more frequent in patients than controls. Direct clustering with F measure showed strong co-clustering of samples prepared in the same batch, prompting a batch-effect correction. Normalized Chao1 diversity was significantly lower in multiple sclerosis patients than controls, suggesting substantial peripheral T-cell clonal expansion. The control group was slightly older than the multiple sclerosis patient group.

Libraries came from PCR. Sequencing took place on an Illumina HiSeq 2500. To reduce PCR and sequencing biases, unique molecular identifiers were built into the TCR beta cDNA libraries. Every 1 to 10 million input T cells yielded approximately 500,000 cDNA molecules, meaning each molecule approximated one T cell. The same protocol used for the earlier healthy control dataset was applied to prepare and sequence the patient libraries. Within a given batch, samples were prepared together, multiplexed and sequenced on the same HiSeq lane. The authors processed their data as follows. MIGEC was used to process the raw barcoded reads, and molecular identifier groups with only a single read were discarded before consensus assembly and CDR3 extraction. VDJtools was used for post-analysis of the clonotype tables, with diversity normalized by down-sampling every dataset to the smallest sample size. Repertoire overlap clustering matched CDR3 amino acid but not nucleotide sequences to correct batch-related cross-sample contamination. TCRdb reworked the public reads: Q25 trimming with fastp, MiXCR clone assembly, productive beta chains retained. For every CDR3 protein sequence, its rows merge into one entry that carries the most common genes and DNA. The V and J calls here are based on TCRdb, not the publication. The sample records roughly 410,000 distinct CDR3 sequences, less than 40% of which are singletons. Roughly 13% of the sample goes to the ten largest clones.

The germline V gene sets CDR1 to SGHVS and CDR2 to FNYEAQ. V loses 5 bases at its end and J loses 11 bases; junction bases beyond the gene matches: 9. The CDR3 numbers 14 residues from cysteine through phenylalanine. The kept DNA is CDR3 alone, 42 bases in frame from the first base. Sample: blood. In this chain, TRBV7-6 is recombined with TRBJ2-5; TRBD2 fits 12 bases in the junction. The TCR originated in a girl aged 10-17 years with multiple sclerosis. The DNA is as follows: TGTGCCAGCAGCCGCGGACTAGCGGGGTACGTGCAGTACTTC. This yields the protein CASSRGLAGYVQYF. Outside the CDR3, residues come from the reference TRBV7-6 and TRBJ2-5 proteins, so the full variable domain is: GAGVSQSPRYKVTKRGQDVALRCDPISGHVSLYWYRQALGQGPEFLTYFNYEAQQDKSGLPNDRFSAERPEGSISTLTIQRTEQRDSAMYRCASSRGLAGYVQYFGPGTRLLVL.